Below, one TCR beta chain is given with its context. Its cognate antigen is unknown. MiXCR, applied by TCRdb to the reads, yields one record per CDR3 protein. Of roughly 570,000 distinct CDR3 sequences in the sample, over 35% were seen once. This CDR3 contains 14 residues. Trimming stripped 0 bases from V and 13 bases from J, with 16 bases between. Germline assignment: CDR1 SGHVS and CDR2 FNYEAQ. The sample comes from a study of T cell repertoires in cytomegalovirus infection. Study in general: Public TCR beta signatures indicated both CMV infection and matching HLA type.

Study conclusions and caveats: What dominated the ex vivo response were HLA-C-restricted CMV-specific TCR beta clonotypes.

The sequences come from cultured PBMCs, collected from culture after CMV antigen stimulation. The chain combines TRBV7-6 with TRBJ2-1; D is possibly TRBD1 or TRBD2 (5 bases each). The sequence was obtained from a human donor in good health (CMV status not recorded). Some clones in this sample may be carry-over from other donors' samples. DNA of the CDR3: TGTGCCAGCAGCTTAGCGCCGGGATACCAGGGCCAGTTCTTC. Protein sequence: CASSLAPGYQGQFF.